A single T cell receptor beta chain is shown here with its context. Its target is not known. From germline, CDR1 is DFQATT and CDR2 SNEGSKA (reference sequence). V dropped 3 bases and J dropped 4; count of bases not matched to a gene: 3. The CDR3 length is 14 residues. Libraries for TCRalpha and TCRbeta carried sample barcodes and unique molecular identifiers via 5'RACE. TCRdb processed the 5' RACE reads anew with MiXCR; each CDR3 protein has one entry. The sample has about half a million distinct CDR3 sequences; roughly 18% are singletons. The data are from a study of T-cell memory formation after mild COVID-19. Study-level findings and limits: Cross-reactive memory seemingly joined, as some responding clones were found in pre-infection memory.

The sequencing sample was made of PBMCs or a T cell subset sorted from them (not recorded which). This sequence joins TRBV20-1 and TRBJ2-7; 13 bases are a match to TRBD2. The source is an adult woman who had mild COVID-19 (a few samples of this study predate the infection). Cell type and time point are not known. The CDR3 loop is CSARGLAGWYEQYF. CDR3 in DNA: TGCAGTGCTAGGGGACTAGCGGGATGGTACGAGCAGTACTTC.